The next 24 T cell receptor beta chains were all read from a single sample in a study of blood T cell repertoires in COVID-19. Method: immunoSEQ multiplex PCR; TCRdb's copy keeps in-frame clones and lacks some. The sample gives 170,000 or so clones, approximately 86% of which show up once; around 3% is in the top ten. The sequencing sample was made of peripheral blood. The receptor source for this set is a man aged 40-49 years with active or convalescent COVID-19.

There are a few counts of this clone. The genes are TRBV7-2 and TRBJ1-6; maybe TRBD1 (5 bases). The V and J ends lost 1 base and 10 bases respectively, with 14 bases between them. Germline CDR1 reads SGHTA; CDR2 reads FQGNSA. The CDR3 is made up of 15 amino acids. CDR3 in DNA: TGTGCCAGCAGCTTAGTTCGGGCAGGGAAATCACCCCTCCACTTT. Amino acids: CASSLVRAGKSPLHF.

The V call is TRBV28, the J call TRBJ1-5; tentative D call: TRBD1 (6 bases). The CDR3 length is 19 residues. Trimming took 5 bases from V and 7 from J, leaving 30 bases between them. Germline V CDR1 and CDR2: MDHEN, SYDVKM. The CDR3 nucleotides read TGTGCCAGCAGTCACCTCTCCCCCCCTACGGGGGGCGCATGGCAGCCCCAGCATTTT. As protein: CASSHLSPPTGGAWQPQHF.

The gene calls are TRBV7-9 and TRBJ1-1; D gene ambiguous. Germline lookup yields CDR1 SEHNR and CDR2 FQNEAQ (reference sequence). Trimming stripped 5 bases from V and 10 bases from J, with 23 bases between. CDR3 length: 15 amino acids. Written as DNA, the CDR3 is TGTGCCAGCAGCCCCATAGCCGGGGTCCTTTCGACAGCTTTCTTT. Translation: CASSPIAGVLSTAFF.

This sequence joins TRBV30 and TRBJ1-6; no reliable D call. In germline, CDR1 is GTSNPN, CDR2 SVGIG (reference sequence). The V end lost 3 bases, the J end lost 0 bases, and 6 bases lay between the germline ends. CDR3 length equals 14 residues. The CDR3 is CAWRGSSYNSPLHF. The CDR3 DNA sequence: TGTGCCTGGAGGGGGAGCTCCTATAATTCACCCCTCCACTTT.

Notes on this clone: The same CDR3 also results from other DNA sequences found in this sample. The genes are TRBV4-3 and TRBJ2-1; the match to TRBD1 covers 7 bases. The CDR3 has 15 amino acids. After removal of 0 bases from V and 3 bases from J, the junction contained 2 bases not matched to a gene. Germline V gene data show CDR1 as LGHNA and CDR2 as YSLEER. The CDR3 sequence is CASSQDRTGYNEQFF. The DNA for the CDR3 is TGCGCCAGCAGCCAAGATAGGACAGGCTACAATGAGCAGTTCTTC.

The gene calls are TRBV5-8 and TRBJ1-2, with 9 nucleotides matching TRBD1. Germline V lookup: CDR1 SGHTS, CDR2 YDEGEE. The CDR3 totals 14 residues. V shed 5 bases and J 6 bases; nucleotides not matched to a gene: 8. CDR3 protein: CASSYDRGIDGYTF. CDR3 nucleotide sequence: TGTGCCAGCAGTTACGACAGGGGGATCGATGGCTACACCTTC.

This chain joins TRBV10-3 and TRBJ2-3; D perhaps matches TRBD2 (5 bases). The CDR3 runs to 16 residues. The V and J ends lost 0 bases and 3 bases respectively, with 13 bases between them. Germline V gene sequence: CDR1 ENHRY, CDR2 SYGVKD. The CDR3 loop is CAISESVRGLTDTQYF. The CDR3 DNA is TGTGCCATCAGTGAGTCGGTACGGGGTTTGACAGATACGCAGTATTTT.

The genes are TRBV10-3 and TRBJ1-1, with 8 positions matching TRBD1. This CDR3 comprises 13 residues. The germline gives CDR1 ENHRY, CDR2 SYGVKD. With V trimmed by 6 bases and J by 1 base, 1 base remained unmatched. CDR3 in amino acids: CAIRGQENTEAFF. The CDR3 DNA reads TGTGCCATCAGGGGACAGGAGAACACTGAAGCTTTCTTT.

The rearrangement links TRBV4-2 to TRBJ2-1; the match to TRBD2 covers 7 bases. From germline, CDR1 is LGHNA and CDR2 YNFKEQ. J was trimmed by 0 bases and V by 4 bases; bases with no gene match: 3. This CDR3 comprises 15 residues. CDR3 in DNA: TGTGCCAGCAGCCCCGGGGGGAGCTCCTACAATGAGCAGTTCTTC. As protein: CASSPGGSSYNEQFF.

The chain employs TRBV7-3 and TRBJ1-1; unclear D gene. Germline CDR1 is SGHTA and CDR2 is FQGTGA. Trimming left V 0 bases short and J 3 bases short, with 5 bases between. CDR3 length: 13 amino acids. Here the CDR3 reads CASSLTADTEAFF. CDR3 nucleotide sequence: TGTGCCAGCAGCTTAACAGCTGACACTGAAGCTTTCTTT.

The chain combines TRBV30 with TRBJ2-7; tentatively, D is TRBD2 (7 bases). Germline CDR1 reads GTSNPN; CDR2 reads SVGIG (reference sequence). The V end was cut by 8 bases, the J end by 7 bases, with 21 bases between. The CDR3 totals 13 residues. The CDR3 sequence: CAGGLADLGEQYF. CDR3 nucleotides: TGTGCCGGGGGCCTAGCGGACCTCGGGGAGCAGTACTTC. Full variable domain (missing parts from reference TRBV30 and TRBJ2-7): SQTIHQWPATLVQPVGSPLSLECTVEGTSNPNLYWYRQAAGRGLQLLFYSVGIGQISSEVPQNLSASRPQDRQFILSSKKLLLSDSGFYLCAGGLADLGEQYFGPGTRLTVT.

The chain is built from TRBV4-1 and TRBJ2-3; D perhaps matches TRBD2 (7 bases). This CDR3 spans 17 amino acids. V was pared by 0 bases and J by 5 bases, with 18 bases between. Germline assignment: CDR1 MGHRA and CDR2 YSYEKL. CDR3 protein: CASSQDREGGLEDTQYF. CDR3 in DNA: TGCGCCAGCAGCCAAGATAGGGAGGGGGGGCTTGAAGATACGCAGTATTTT.

This chain links TRBV20-1 with TRBJ2-1; 9 nucleotides match TRBD1. The CDR3 is 14 residues long. Trimming removed 3 bases from V and 7 bases from J; junction bases left unmatched: 7. Germline V gene lookup returns CDR1 DFQATT and CDR2 SNEGSKA (reference sequence). CDR3 loop: CSASFRQGGNEQFF. The CDR3, as DNA: TGCAGTGCTAGTTTTCGACAGGGGGGGAATGAGCAGTTCTTC.

The J gene is TRBJ1-1, the V gene TRBV25-1; TRBD1 is a possible D gene (5 bases). The V gene lost 2 bases and the J gene lost 8 bases, with 6 bases spanning the gap. CDR3 length equals 11 residues. Germline CDR1 is MGHDK and CDR2 is SYGVNS. CDR3 bases: TGTGCCAGCAGTGAAGCAGGGGAAGCTTTCTTT. It codes for CASSEAGEAFF.

V gene TRBV3-1 (or the pseudogene TRBV3-2) combines with J gene TRBJ2-3, with D possibly matching TRBD2 (6 bases). The germline V gene has CDR1 LGHDT and CDR2 YNNKEL (reference sequence). V was pared by 5 bases and J by 0 bases, with 15 bases between. The CDR3 contains 16 residues. The CDR3 DNA reads TGTGCCAGCAGCTCCGGGACGGGGACTAGCACAGATACGCAGTATTTT. This codes for CASSSGTGTSTDTQYF.

The DNA of the CDR3 is TGTGCCAGCAGCTTCCAAGGGACAGGGGGAGGTACAGATACGCAGTATTTT. This codes for CASSFQGTGGGTDTQYF. The chain has TRBV5-4 and TRBJ2-3; 11 nucleotides match TRBD1. The CDR3 loop spans 17 amino acids. After removal of 2 bases from V and 3 bases from J, the junction contained 8 bases not matched to a gene. The V gene's germline CDR1 is SGHNT and CDR2 YYREEE (reference sequence).

The V and J genes are TRBV7-9 and TRBJ2-7; D gene unclear. Germline CDR1 reads SEHNR; CDR2 reads FQNEAQ (reference sequence). V was trimmed by 1 base and J by 4 bases, leaving 11 bases between them. This CDR3 region has 14 residues. The CDR3 DNA is TGTGCCAGCAGCTTAGACATTGATCAGTACGAGCAGTACTTC. Amino acids: CASSLDIDQYEQYF.

CDR3 residues: CASSSRTGRGYTF. The CDR3, as DNA: TGTGCCAGCAGCTCACGGACAGGGCGAGGCTACACCTTC. The chain is built from TRBV7-9 and TRBJ1-2, with TRBD1 matching over 8 bases. The V gene end was trimmed by 4 bases and the J gene end by 8 bases; junction bases not matched to a gene: 6. This CDR3 spans 13 amino acids. Germline V gene lookup returns CDR1 SEHNR and CDR2 FQNEAQ (reference sequence). The whole variable domain, remainder taken from reference TRBV7-9 and TRBJ1-2, is DTGVSQNPRHKITKRGQNVTFRCDPISEHNRLYWYRQTLGQGPEFLTYFQNEAQLEKSRLLSDRFSAERPKGSFSTLEIQRTEQGDSAMYLCASSSRTGRGYTFGSGTRLTVV.

V gene TRBV11-3 combines with J gene TRBJ2-7; a possible D gene is TRBD2 (6 bases). The CDR3 length is 16 residues. Deletions cut 3 bases from V and 6 bases from J, with 21 bases between. From germline, CDR1 is SGHNT and CDR2 YENEEA. This CDR3 reads CASSLGGGELVSEQYF. Written as DNA, the CDR3 is TGTGCCAGCAGCTTGGGGGGAGGAGAATTGGTCTCCGAGCAGTACTTC.

The rearrangement uses TRBV6-5 and TRBJ1-3; 7 bases line up with TRBD1. With V trimmed by 6 bases and J by 4 bases, 6 bases remained unmatched. Germline V gene lookup returns CDR1 MNHEY and CDR2 SVGAGI. The CDR3 contains 14 residues. The CDR3: CASRVGTVGNTIYF. The CDR3 nucleotides read TGTGCCAGCAGGGTGGGGACAGTCGGAAACACCATATATTTT.

This clone turned up a few times. This chain connects TRBV27 to TRBJ2-2; possible D gene TRBD2, 5 bases. From germline, CDR1 is MNHEY and CDR2 SMNVEV (reference sequence). Trimming shortened V by 2 bases and J by 3 bases, and 10 bases separated the two germline ends. The CDR3 runs to 15 residues. The CDR3 DNA is TGTGCCAGCAGTTTAGGGAGAACCGACACCGGGGAGCTGTTTTTT. This codes for CASSLGRTDTGELFF.

This chain links TRBV11-2 with TRBJ1-2, with 7 bases that match TRBD1. The V gene end was trimmed by 1 base and the J gene end by 0 bases; junction bases not matched to a gene: 2. This CDR3 is built from 15 residues. Per germline, CDR1 SGHAT and CDR2 FQNNGV. The DNA of the CDR3 is TGTGCCAGCAGCTTAGCCACAGGGGCTAACTATGGCTACACCTTC. It codes for CASSLATGANYGYTF.

This clone was recorded a few times. This chain connects TRBV3-1 (or the pseudogene TRBV3-2) to TRBJ1-1; a possible D gene is TRBD1 (6 bases). With 2 bases removed from V and 7 bases from J, the gap between germline ends came to 14 bases. There are 14 residues in the CDR3. CDR1 and CDR2 (germline): LGHDT, YNNKEL (reference sequence). The DNA for the CDR3 is TGTGCCAGCAGCCAATCCCAGGGGAAGAGTGAAGCTTTCTTT. This translates into CASSQSQGKSEAFF.

The CDR3: CASSLEEENTEAFF. The DNA for the CDR3 is TGTGCCAGCAGCTTGGAAGAGGAGAACACTGAAGCTTTCTTT. The rearrangement uses TRBV5-5 and TRBJ1-1; unclear D gene. The CDR3 loop spans 14 amino acids. The ends were cut back, 0 bases at V and 1 base at J, with 7 bases in the middle. CDR1 is SGHKS, CDR2 YYEKEE, per germline (reference sequence).